Below, one TCR beta chain is given with its context. Its antigen is not known. The record originates from a study of T cell responses to AZD1222 COVID-19 vaccine. General study findings and limits: Along spike, vaccine-associated CD4 TCRs were found throughout, with dominance at 160-218 and 743-854.

The CDR3 spans 13 residues. Germline assignment: CDR1 SGHVS and CDR2 FQNEAQ. V was shortened by 6 bases and J by 0 bases, with 9 bases between the two germline ends. The assay was immunoSEQ multiplex PCR, and TCRdb's table has in-frame clones only and misses some. This table has 150,000 to 200,000 clones, about 91% appearing once. The material sequenced was peripheral blood, taken on day 0 of AZD1222 vaccination. This rearrangement joins TRBV7-8 to TRBJ2-7; TRBD1 is a possible D gene (5 bases). The TCR originated in an adult in good health. DNA of the CDR3: TGTGCCAGCAGAGGGGTGCACTCCTACGAGCAGTACTTC. Its translation is CASRGVHSYEQYF.